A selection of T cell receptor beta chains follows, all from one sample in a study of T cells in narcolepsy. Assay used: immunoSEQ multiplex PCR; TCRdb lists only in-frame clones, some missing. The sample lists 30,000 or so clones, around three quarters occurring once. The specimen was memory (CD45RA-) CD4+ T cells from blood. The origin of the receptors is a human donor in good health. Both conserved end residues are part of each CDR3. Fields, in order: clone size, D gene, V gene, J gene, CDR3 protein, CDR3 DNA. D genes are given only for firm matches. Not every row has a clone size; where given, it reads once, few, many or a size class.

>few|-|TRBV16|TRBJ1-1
CASSPRLPEAFF
TGTGCCAGCAGCCCTCGGCTACCTGAAGCTTTCTTT
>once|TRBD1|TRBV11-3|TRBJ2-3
CASSLDLGQGLDTQYF
TGTGCCAGCAGCTTAGATCTGGGACAGGGATTAGATACGCAGTATTTT
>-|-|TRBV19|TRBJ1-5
CASSIDLVGRVQHF
TGTGCCAGTAGTATAGATCTCGTGGGAAGGGTACAGCATTTT
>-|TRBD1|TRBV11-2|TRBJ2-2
CASSLAGQGRAGELFF
TGTGCCAGCAGCTTAGCGGGACAGGGACGGGCCGGGGAGCTGTTTTTT
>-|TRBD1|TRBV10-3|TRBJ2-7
CAISNDRVSEQYF
TGTGCCATCAGCAACGACAGGGTTAGCGAGCAGTACTTC
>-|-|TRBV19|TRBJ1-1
CASSMQRNTEAFF
TGTGCCAGTAGTATGCAGAGGAACACTGAAGCTTTCTTT
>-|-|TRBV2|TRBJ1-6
CASSGGAARSPLHF
TGTGCCAGCAGCGGGGGTGCGGCACGCTCACCCCTCCACTTT
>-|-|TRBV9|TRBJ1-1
CASSVGSANTEAFF
TGTGCCAGCAGCGTAGGGTCAGCGAACACTGAAGCTTTCTTT
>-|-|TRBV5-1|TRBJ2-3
CASGLNSESTDTQYF
TGCGCCAGCGGGCTGAATAGCGAAAGCACAGATACGCAGTATTTT
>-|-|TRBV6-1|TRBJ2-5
CASSEGGWETQYF
TGTGCCAGCAGTGAAGGGGGTTGGGAGACCCAGTACTTC
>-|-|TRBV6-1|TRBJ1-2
CASSGLGSEYGYTF
TGTGCCAGCAGTGGTCTCGGGTCGGAGTATGGCTACACCTTC
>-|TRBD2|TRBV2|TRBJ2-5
CASRLAGAVGQETQYF
TGTGCCAGCAGACTAGCGGGAGCAGTGGGCCAAGAGACCCAGTACTTC
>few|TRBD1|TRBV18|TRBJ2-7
CASSPGQGIPSYEQYF
TGTGCCAGCTCACCAGGACAGGGTATTCCCTCCTACGAGCAGTACTTC
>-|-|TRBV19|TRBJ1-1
CASSHFREHTEAFF
TGTGCCAGTAGCCACTTCAGGGAGCACACTGAAGCTTTCTTT
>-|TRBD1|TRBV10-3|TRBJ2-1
CAISSDRGYNEQFF
TGTGCCATCAGCTCGGACAGGGGCTACAATGAGCAGTTCTTC
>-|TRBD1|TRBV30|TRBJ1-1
CAWNRQGKNTEAFF
TGTGCCTGGAACCGACAGGGAAAAAACACTGAAGCTTTCTTT
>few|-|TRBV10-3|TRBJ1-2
CAIRRDTLPYTF
TGTGCCATCAGACGGGACACCCTGCCCTACACCTTC
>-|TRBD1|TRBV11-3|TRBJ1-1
CASSRTGTGGSEAFF
TGTGCCAGCAGCCGGACCGGGACAGGGGGCTCTGAAGCTTTCTTT
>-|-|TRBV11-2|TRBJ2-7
CASSLDKGNYYEQYF
TGTGCCAGCAGCTTAGATAAGGGTAATTATTACGAGCAGTACTTC
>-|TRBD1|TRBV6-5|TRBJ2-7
CASRIRQGYYEQYF
TGTGCCAGCAGAATTCGACAGGGGTACTACGAGCAGTACTTC
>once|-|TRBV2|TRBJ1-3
CARQSLGGNTIYF
TGTGCCAGACAGAGTTTGGGGGGAAACACCATATATTTT
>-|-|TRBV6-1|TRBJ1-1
CASSEALNTEAFF
TGTGCCAGCAGTGAAGCGTTGAACACTGAAGCTTTCTTT
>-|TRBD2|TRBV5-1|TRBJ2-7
CASSLAGGQNEQYF
TGCGCCAGCAGCTTAGCGGGAGGTCAAAACGAGCAGTACTTC